This T cell receptor (beta chain) originates from a study of T cell repertoires in cytomegalovirus infection. Findings and caveats of the study: CMV-specific TCR beta clonotypes restricted by HLA-C dominated the ex vivo response. Carriers of CMV plus the relevant HLA were identified by cumulative public TCR beta family frequency.

Trimming shortened V by 4 bases and J by 13 bases, and 10 bases separated the two germline ends. This CDR3 has 10 residues. CDR1 and CDR2 from the germline V gene are SNHLY and FYNNEI. Comment on this clonotype: Its antigen is as yet unknown.

TCRdb reprocessed the reads with MiXCR, giving one entry per CDR3 protein. The table includes about 900,000 distinct CDR3 sequences, roughly 30% detected once. Sequencing was performed on cultured CD8+ T cells from PBMCs, taken from culture after CMV antigen stimulation. This sequence joins TRBV2 and TRBJ1-2; TRBD1 might be the D (5 bases). The receptor was isolated from a human donor in good health (CMV status not recorded). Some clones in this sample may be carry-over from other donors' samples. Here the CDR3 DNA reads TGTGCCAGCAGTGGTCGACAGCGCACCTTC. This encodes CASSGRQRTF.